The 27 T cell receptor beta chains given below trace back to one sample, sequenced in a study of blood T cell repertoires in COVID-19. Some clones are missing from TCRdb's copy, which holds only in-frame ones; the method was immunoSEQ multiplex PCR. In the table there are 180,000 or so clones, 60% to 85% of which are singletons. Sequenced: peripheral blood. Every receptor here comes from a woman in her 50s with active or convalescent COVID-19.

The J gene is TRBJ1-1, the V gene TRBV7-2; D unresolved. Trimming left V 0 bases short and J 4 bases short, with 9 bases between. CDR1 and CDR2 from the germline V gene are SGHTA and FQGNSA. The CDR3 has 14 amino acids. The CDR3 loop reads CASSLAGSGTEAFF. In DNA form, the CDR3 reads TGTGCCAGCAGCTTAGCGGGCAGCGGCACTGAAGCTTTCTTT.

V usage is TRBV9 and J usage is TRBJ2-1, with a weak D call TRBD1 (5 bases). CDR3 length: 15 residues. The V and J ends lost 1 base and 2 bases respectively, with 10 bases between them. From germline, CDR1 is SGDLS and CDR2 YYNGEE. The CDR3: CASSVQGGTYNEQFF. The CDR3 coding sequence is TGTGCCAGCAGCGTACAGGGTGGGACCTACAATGAGCAGTTCTTC. The full variable domain, rest sourced from reference TRBV9 and TRBJ2-1, is DSGVTQTPKHLITATGQRVTLRCSPRSGDLSVYWYQQSLDQGLQFLIQYYNGEERAKGNILERFSAQQFPDLHSELNLSSLELGDSALYFCASSVQGGTYNEQFFGPGTRLTVL.

This rearrangement joins TRBV5-6 to TRBJ2-7; 9 bases are a match to TRBD2. There are 14 residues in the CDR3. Trimming at V came to 4 bases and at J to 3 bases, leaving 5 bases not matched to a gene. Germline loops: CDR1 SGHDT, CDR2 YYEEEE. Written as DNA, the CDR3 is TGTGCCAGCAGCGCTAGCGGGGACCGCTACGAGCAGTACTTC. Translated, it gives CASSASGDRYEQYF.

The chain uses TRBV7-9 and TRBJ1-6; 8 bases align to TRBD1. J lost 10 bases, V lost 4 bases, and 9 bases had no gene match. The CDR3 runs 15 residues. CDR1 is SEHNR and CDR2 is FQNEAQ in the germline V gene (reference sequence). This chain's CDR3 is CASSSQGARGSPLHF. The CDR3 region has the DNA TGTGCCAGCAGCTCCCAGGGGGCACGTGGATCACCCCTCCACTTT. Supplemented by reference TRBV7-9 and TRBJ1-6, the full variable domain reads DTGVSQNPRHKITKRGQNVTFRCDPISEHNRLYWYRQTLGQGPEFLTYFQNEAQLEKSRLLSDRFSAERPKGSFSTLEIQRTEQGDSAMYLCASSSQGARGSPLHFGNGTRLTVT.

The V and J genes are TRBV4-2 and TRBJ1-2; D is unclear. The length of the CDR3 is 15 residues. V lost 1 base to trimming and J lost 4 bases, with 13 bases between them. Germline lookup yields CDR1 LGHNA and CDR2 YNFKEQ. The CDR3 protein is CASSQAAGVSYGYTF. DNA of the CDR3: TGTGCCAGCAGCCAAGCGGCCGGGGTTAGCTATGGCTACACCTTC.

This chain links TRBV7-6 with TRBJ1-1; TRBD1 might be the D (5 bases). The germline gives CDR1 SGHVS, CDR2 FNYEAQ. The V end lost 3 bases, the J end lost 0 bases, and 14 bases lay between the germline ends. This CDR3 has 16 residues. The CDR3 spells CASSFQPGGMNTEAFF. The CDR3 DNA sequence: TGTGCCAGCAGCTTCCAACCGGGGGGTATGAACACTGAAGCTTTCTTT.

The count of this clone is one. The rearrangement uses TRBV19 and TRBJ2-1, with 10 bases aligning to TRBD2. V trimming: 5 bases; J trimming: 2 bases; junction bases outside the gene matches: 9. This CDR3 has 17 residues. The germline V gene has CDR1 LNHDA and CDR2 SQIVND (reference sequence). The CDR3: CASSSQTSGHTYNEQFF. Here the CDR3 DNA reads TGTGCCAGTAGTTCCCAGACTAGCGGGCACACCTACAATGAGCAGTTCTTC.

The V and J genes are TRBV6-8 and TRBJ2-7, with D perhaps TRBD1 (6 bases). Per germline, CDR1 MNHGY and CDR2 SAAAGT. The CDR3 spans 13 residues. V lost 2 bases and J 3 bases, leaving 8 bases between the germline ends. The CDR3: CASSYRGIYEQYF. The CDR3 DNA follows: TGTGCCAGCAGTTACAGGGGGATCTACGAGCAGTACTTC.

V gene TRBV11-2 combines with J gene TRBJ2-5; 11 bases line up with TRBD2. This CDR3 contains 15 residues. The germline gives CDR1 SGHAT, CDR2 FQNNGV. V trimming: 5 bases; J trimming: 2 bases; junction bases outside the gene matches: 4. CDR3 loop: CASSLAGGRQETQYF. The CDR3 region has the DNA TGTGCCAGCAGCCTAGCGGGGGGCCGACAAGAGACCCAGTACTTC.

The J gene is TRBJ1-5, the V gene TRBV7-2, with 9 bases matching TRBD1. Looked up from germline, CDR1 is SGHTA and CDR2 is FQGNSA. The CDR3 contains 16 residues. With V trimmed by 1 base and J by 1 base, 2 bases remained unmatched. CDR3 amino acids: CASSLDGQGSNQPQHF. CDR3 nucleotides: TGTGCCAGCAGCTTAGACGGACAGGGGAGCAATCAGCCCCAGCATTTT. Full variable domain (remainder filled in from reference TRBV7-2 and TRBJ1-5): GAGVSQSPSNKVTEKGKDVELRCDPISGHTALYWYRQSLGQGLEFLIYFQGNSAPDKSGLPSDRFSAERTGGSVSTLTIQRTQQEDSAVYLCASSLDGQGSNQPQHFGDGTRLSIL.

As DNA, the CDR3 is TGTGCCATCAAGGACAGAGATTCCTACAATGAGCAGTTCTTC. It encodes CAIKDRDSYNEQFF. The rearrangement uses TRBV10-3 and TRBJ2-1; tentatively, D is TRBD1 (6 bases). The CDR3 spans 14 residues. V lost 7 bases and J lost 1, with 11 bases in between. Germline lookup yields CDR1 ENHRY and CDR2 SYGVKD.

The chain links TRBV7-9 to TRBJ2-6, with D hard to call. This CDR3 contains 16 residues. Trimming removed 5 bases at V and 2 bases at J, with 13 bases between. Germline CDR1 reads SEHNR; CDR2 reads FQNEAQ (reference sequence). CDR3 bases: TGTGCCAGCAGCCCCACGCGGCCAACTGGGGCCAACGTCCTGACTTTC. This codes for CASSPTRPTGANVLTF. The full variable domain, in which reference TRBV7-9 and TRBJ2-6 provide the parts outside the CDR3, is DTGVSQNPRHKITKRGQNVTFRCDPISEHNRLYWYRQTLGQGPEFLTYFQNEAQLEKSRLLSDRFSAERPKGSFSTLEIQRTEQGDSAMYLCASSPTRPTGANVLTFGAGSRLTVL.

The rearrangement uses TRBV18 and TRBJ2-3; 10 positions match TRBD2. The CDR3 loop spans 17 amino acids. V was pared by 2 bases and J by 0 bases, with 5 bases of the junction left unmatched. Germline values: CDR1 KGHSH, CDR2 LQKENI. The CDR3 nucleotides are TGTGCCAGCTCACCAACCGCTAGCGGGAGAAGCACAGATACGCAGTATTTT. It yields the protein CASSPTASGRSTDTQYF. The complete variable domain, with remaining parts taken from reference TRBV18 and TRBJ2-3, reads NAGVMQNPRHLVRRRGQEARLRCSPMKGHSHVYWYRQLPEEGLKFMVYLQKENIIDESGMPKERFSAEFPKEGPSILRIQQVVRGDSAAYFCASSPTASGRSTDTQYFGPGTRLTVL.

This chain joins TRBV5-1 and TRBJ1-1; 8 bases fit TRBD1. Germline-derived CDR1 and CDR2 are SGHRS and YFSETQ. The J segment lost 5 bases and the V segment lost 5 bases, leaving 2 bases of the junction unmatched. The CDR3 has 12 residues. In DNA, the CDR3 is TGCGCCAGCAGGACAGGGGATACTGAAGCTTTCTTT. It encodes CASRTGDTEAFF.

V gene TRBV20-1 combines with J gene TRBJ2-5; no firm D call. CDR1 and CDR2 from the germline V gene are DFQATT and SNEGSKA (reference sequence). The V gene lost 3 bases and the J gene lost 6 bases, with 11 bases spanning the gap. The CDR3 covers 12 residues. CDR3 sequence (DNA): TGCAGTGCTAGTCCTCTGCTACAGACCCAGTACTTC. It yields the protein CSASPLLQTQYF.

The chain joins TRBV11-2 to TRBJ1-1; a weak D match, TRBD1 (6 bases). Germline lookup yields CDR1 SGHAT and CDR2 FQNNGV. V gave up 2 bases and J gave up 6 bases, with 13 bases separating them. The CDR3 consists of 14 residues. The CDR3 loop reads CASSLPGVPAEAFF. CDR3 sequence (DNA): TGTGCCAGCAGCTTACCAGGGGTGCCTGCTGAAGCTTTCTTT.

The rearrangement joins TRBV19 to TRBJ2-1; 8 bases map to TRBD2. V shed 4 bases, J shed 1 base, and the junction held 6 bases outside the gene matches. This CDR3 contains 16 residues. CDR1 is LNHDA and CDR2 is SQIVND in the germline V gene (reference sequence). CDR3: CASSTLQRGSYNEQFF. The CDR3 DNA sequence: TGTGCCAGTAGTACCCTTCAGCGGGGGTCCTACAATGAGCAGTTCTTC. The entire variable domain, with the rest obtained from reference TRBV19 and TRBJ2-1, is as follows: DGGITQSPKYLFRKEGQNVTLSCEQNLNHDAMYWYRQDPGQGLRLIYYSQIVNDFQKGDIAEGYSVSREKKESFPLTVTSAQKNPTAFYLCASSTLQRGSYNEQFFGPGTRLTVL.

This clone turned up a few times. V usage is TRBV4-2 and J usage is TRBJ2-1, with TRBD2 matching 7 bases. This CDR3 is 16 amino acids long. Germline-derived CDR1 and CDR2 are LGHNA and YNFKEQ. The V segment lost 0 bases and the J segment 4 bases; nucleotides outside the gene matches: 6. The CDR3 protein is CASSQDFSGSYNEQFF. The CDR3 bases are TGTGCCAGCAGCCAAGATTTTAGCGGGTCTTACAATGAGCAGTTCTTC.

This CDR3 reads CASSFQGGGTEAFF. The CDR3 DNA reads as TGTGCCAGCAGTTTCCAGGGGGGTGGCACTGAAGCTTTCTTT. The rearrangement uses TRBV28 and TRBJ1-1; 7 nucleotides match TRBD1. The CDR3 spans 14 residues. Germline assignment: CDR1 MDHEN and CDR2 SYDVKM. Trimming took 3 bases from V and 4 from J; bases not matched to a gene: 5.

This chain links TRBV4-3 with TRBJ2-1; D unresolved. The germline V gene has CDR1 LGHNA and CDR2 YSLEER. The CDR3 is 13 residues long. Trimming removed 0 bases at V and 5 bases at J, with 5 bases between. The CDR3 sequence is CASSQDRNNEQFF. The CDR3 DNA sequence: TGCGCCAGCAGCCAAGATAGAAACAATGAGCAGTTCTTC.

The rearrangement joins TRBV7-2 to TRBJ1-4; weak D call: TRBD1 (6 bases). Germline V gene sequence: CDR1 SGHTA, CDR2 FQGNSA. Trimming shortened V by 3 bases and J by 8 bases, and 16 bases separated the two germline ends. CDR3 length equals 15 residues. This CDR3 reads CASSFRGTLREKLFF. The DNA for the CDR3 is TGTGCCAGCAGCTTCAGGGGTACGTTGCGGGAAAAACTGTTTTTT. The complete variable domain, with remaining parts taken from reference TRBV7-2 and TRBJ1-4, reads GAGVSQSPSNKVTEKGKDVELRCDPISGHTALYWYRQSLGQGLEFLIYFQGNSAPDKSGLPSDRFSAERTGGSVSTLTIQRTQQEDSAVYLCASSFRGTLREKLFFGSGTQLSVL.

The chain combines TRBV11-3 with TRBJ2-7; 10 bases align to TRBD2. The CDR3 covers 16 residues. CDR1 is SGHNT and CDR2 is YENEEA in the germline V gene. V trimming: 1 base; J trimming: 4 bases; junction bases outside the gene matches: 7. CDR3 region: CASSLARGTSAYEQYF. CDR3 nucleotides: TGTGCCAGCAGCTTAGCTCGAGGGACTAGCGCTTACGAGCAGTACTTC.

The V and J genes are TRBV2 and TRBJ1-4, with 8 bases aligning to TRBD1. Germline V gene lookup returns CDR1 SNHLY and CDR2 FYNNEI. J gave up 6 bases and V 10 bases, and 10 bases lay outside the gene matches. The CDR3 covers 14 residues. The CDR3 DNA is TGTGCCACCGGACAGGGCAGGAGAGATGAAAAACTGTTTTTT. Protein sequence: CATGQGRRDEKLFF.

The chain's CDR3 is CAWSPRDTANYGYTF. The DNA of the CDR3 is TGTGCCTGGAGTCCCAGGGACACCGCTAACTATGGCTACACCTTC. J is TRBJ1-2 and V is TRBV30, with D maybe TRBD1 (6 bases). Germline CDR1 is GTSNPN and CDR2 is SVGIG (reference sequence). This CDR3 spans 15 amino acids. V lost 2 bases to trimming and J lost 0 bases, with 13 bases between them.

This clone was observed once. The V call is TRBV30, the J call TRBJ1-1; tentative D call: TRBD1 (6 bases). CDR3 size: 14 residues. The germline V and J ends were trimmed by 1 base and 4 bases, with 13 bases remaining between them. The germline V gene has CDR1 GTSNPN and CDR2 SVGIG (reference sequence). The CDR3 protein is CAWSARLQGTEAFF. The CDR3 bases are TGTGCCTGGAGTGCTCGTTTACAGGGCACTGAAGCTTTCTTT.

The chain has TRBV7-2 and TRBJ1-4; D is ambiguous. The CDR3 is 16 residues long. V was pared by 1 base and J by 6 bases, with 15 bases between. In germline, CDR1 is SGHTA, CDR2 FQGNSA. The CDR3 protein is CASSLEFTRRHEKLFF. The CDR3 coding sequence is TGTGCCAGCAGCTTAGAATTCACCCGGCGGCATGAAAAACTGTTTTTT.

The chain links TRBV6-2 or TRBV6-3 to TRBJ2-1; 10 positions match TRBD2. The V segment lost 2 bases and the J segment 10 bases; nucleotides outside the gene matches: 8. The germline V gene encodes CDR1 MNHEY and CDR2 SVGEGT. This CDR3 has 15 amino acids. CDR3 residues: CASSYPSGGALEQFF. CDR3 coding DNA: TGTGCCAGCAGTTACCCGAGCGGGGGGGCCTTGGAGCAGTTCTTC.